This is a list of T cell receptor beta chains from one sample in a study of regulatory T cells in long-lasting Graves disease. One entry per CDR3 protein, called by TCRdb with MiXCR from the multiplex PCR reads. The top ten clones hold less than 25% of a sample with 350,000 to 450,000 distinct CDR3 sequences, around 20% of them seen once. This sample comprised peripheral blood mononuclear cells (PBMCs), obtained when the disease was refractory, from a patient treated with antithyroid drugs. The receptors come from a female donor with Graves disease. Each CDR3 is given with its conserved first and last residue. Fields, in order: J gene, D gene, V gene, CDR3 protein. A D gene is named only where the DNA matches it firmly.

>TRBJ2-5|-|TRBV12-3/TRBV12-4
CASSMGGNQETQYF
>TRBJ2-7|-|TRBV28
CASRPERENYEQYF
>TRBJ2-1|-|TRBV28
CASSPPPLPNRMKLYNEQFF
>TRBJ2-1|-|TRBV28
CASSFSAGTYNEQFF
>TRBJ1-6|-|TRBV6-1
CASSAMTVNSPLHF
>TRBJ2-7|-|TRBV2
CASSETRQNYEQYF
>TRBJ1-1|-|TRBV14
CASSQDTRGTEAFF
>TRBJ1-5|-|TRBV6-1
CATGGGGNQPQHF
>TRBJ1-1|-|TRBV30
CAWSVGQGGTEAFF
>TRBJ1-1|-|TRBV2
CASSEALTGYFYVAFF
>TRBJ2-7|-|TRBV28
CASSSLTGGKLYEQYF
>TRBJ2-7|TRBD2|TRBV29-1
CSVASGVTYEQYF
>TRBJ1-6|-|TRBV12-3/TRBV12-4
CASSFMGGGSPLHF
>TRBJ1-1|-|TRBV19
CASILRGTEAFF
>TRBJ2-7|TRBD1|TRBV7-2
CASSSPGQGARQYF
>TRBJ2-2|-|TRBV7-9
CASTPSTGELFF
>TRBJ2-7|TRBD2|TRBV28
CASSLWGGKNPYEQYF
>TRBJ2-7|-|TRBV6-1
CASKGPTYEQYF
>TRBJ2-7|TRBD1|TRBV18
CASSPTVGTGDEQYF
>-|TRBD2|TRBV20-1
CSARDYRTSGYQETQYF
>TRBJ2-5|TRBD1|TRBV7-9
CASSLMGQPQETQYF
>TRBJ1-1|-|TRBV13
CASSLYSGNTEAFF
>TRBJ1-5|-|TRBV19
CASTRKEGLTNQPQHF
>TRBJ2-7|-|TRBV7-2
CASSPLGVKDEQYF
>TRBJ1-2|-|TRBV3-1
CASSQDTPVGYTF
>TRBJ2-5|TRBD2|TRBV29-1
CSVLGLATQETQYF
>TRBJ2-5|TRBD1|TRBV6-5
CASSLKQGATQYF
>TRBJ2-2|TRBD2|TRBV5-1
CASTPGSAGDPTGELFF
>TRBJ2-7|-|TRBV3-1
CASSQDLAYYEQYF
>TRBJ2-5|-|TRBV29-1
CSVELARYQETQYF
>TRBJ2-7|TRBD2|TRBV20-1
CSAIATSGLYEQYF
>TRBJ1-6|TRBD1|TRBV27
CASSLQGARSNSPLHF
>TRBJ1-6|TRBD1|TRBV30
CAWSEGTGSSPLHF
>TRBJ1-2|-|TRBV7-6
CASSPNGRGASYGYTF
>TRBJ2-7|-|TRBV27
CASSFKANPYEQYF
>TRBJ2-7|TRBD1|TRBV19
CASSPAGTGGSEQYF
>TRBJ1-2|TRBD1|TRBV6-1
CASSTTGQGGGYTF
>TRBJ2-7|-|TRBV6-1
CASSHPADEQYF
>TRBJ2-4|-|TRBV7-2
CASSFGQGGNIQYF
>TRBJ2-2|-|TRBV10-3
CAISEGFSTGELFF
>TRBJ2-5|TRBD2|TRBV3-1
CASSQDAGDETQYF
>TRBJ2-7|TRBD1|TRBV28
CASSLSTGVYEQYF
>TRBJ2-1|-|TRBV2
CASSNLVYSSYNEQFF
>TRBJ2-2|-|TRBV3-1
CASSQAPTGELFF
>TRBJ2-5|-|TRBV7-2
CASSLVSRGGETQYF
>TRBJ1-1|-|TRBV6-1
CASIPARPNTEAFF
>TRBJ1-4|-|TRBV7-9
CASSSPGGLGEKLFF
>TRBJ2-7|TRBD2|TRBV7-9
CASSLSGEVYEQYF
>TRBJ2-7|-|TRBV5-1
CASTNQTSMYLGASTRWNSYEQYF
>TRBJ1-6|TRBD1|TRBV27
CASSFRTGSYNSPLHF
>TRBJ2-2|TRBD1|TRBV6-1
CAGRQGATGELFF
>TRBJ1-1|-|TRBV6-2/TRBV6-3
CASSSPVGRTEAFF
>TRBJ2-2|-|TRBV6-2/TRBV6-3
CASIKDNTGELFF
>TRBJ2-7|TRBD2|TRBV11-2
CASSRNSGSGYEQYF
>TRBJ2-5|TRBD2|TRBV3-1
CASSQATSFETQYF
>TRBJ2-3|TRBD1|TRBV24-1
CATSRGLSTDTQYF
>TRBJ1-6|-|TRBV6-5
CASSSLNRGALHF
>TRBJ1-1|-|TRBV5-5
CARRNWTENTEAFF
>TRBJ2-2|-|TRBV28
CASSLTGRVDTGELFF
>TRBJ1-5|-|TRBV20-1
CSARLGGDRPQHF